This T cell receptor beta chain derives from a study of T cell responses to AZD1222 COVID-19 vaccine. Study as a whole: Pooling was applied to second doses at about 4 or about 12 weeks. General study points: The study identified only five to seven AZD1222 recipients as seropositive at baseline. The donor cohort was predominantly white British with a female majority, and clonal diversity may have been underestimated. Spike-specific TCR breadth and depth grew following two AZD1222 doses.

A word on this clone: Its antigen remains unidentified.

Profiling relied on immunoSEQ multiplex PCR, and the TCRdb table lists in-frame clones only, not all of them. The sample lists about 130,000 clones, roughly nine tenths seen once, with more than 3.5% in the top ten. CDR1 and CDR2 (germline): SGHVS, FQNEAQ. V was clipped by 6 bases and J by 6 bases; unmatched bases: 10. The CDR3 is 15 residues long. This specimen consisted of peripheral blood, obtained on day 0 of AZD1222 vaccination. The V and J genes are TRBV7-8 and TRBJ2-1, with 8 nucleotides matching TRBD2. The TCR comes from an adult in good health. The CDR3, as DNA: TGTGCCAGCAGTGCACGGGAGGGCCGCGCCAATGAGCAGTTCTTC. Amino acid sequence: CASSAREGRANEQFF.